This TCR beta chain was identified during a study of blood T cell repertoires in COVID-19. Background on the study: The United States, Italy and Spain supplied acute and convalescent COVID-19 samples.

This clone was seen only a few times. Other DNA sequences within the sample encode an identical CDR3. Measured with immunoSEQ multiplex PCR; TCRdb has only the in-frame clones, and not every one. The table records approximately 500,000 clones, approximately 85% of them present only once. The sequencing sample was made of peripheral blood. The source of this sequence is a human donor in a cohort sampled during active COVID-19.

For the CDR3, the DNA is TGTGCCAGCAGCTTGGTACGGGGGAACTATGGCTACACCTTC. Its translation: CASSLVRGNYGYTF. The chain couples TRBV5-6 to TRBJ1-2; a weak D match, TRBD1 (5 bases). Germline values: CDR1 SGHDT, CDR2 YYEEEE. The CDR3 covers 14 residues. Trimming removed 0 bases from V and 2 bases from J, with 8 bases in between.